Listed here are 7 T cell receptor beta chains from one sample, sequenced in a study of blood T cell repertoires in COVID-19 (dated by TCRdb to the early 2020s). Receptors were amplified or captured by the immunoSEQ multiplex PCR assay. Drawn from immuneACCESS, this table holds only the in-frame rearrangements with V and J called that TCRdb kept. Clones are partly lost; checked studies trace under half to an unresolved V gene and leave the rest unexplained. A total of under 250,000 clones appear in this sample, about four fifths of them only once. The top ten constitute 3% to 4% of the sample. The specimen sequenced was PBMCs or T cells enriched from blood (not recorded which). Receptors originate from a woman aged 55-75 years who had recovered from COVID-19.

The chain recombines TRBV3-1 (or the pseudogene TRBV3-2) with TRBJ1-3, with D possibly being TRBD1 (5 bases). CDR1 LGHDT and CDR2 YNNKEL come from the germline V gene (reference sequence). The CDR3 covers 15 residues. V was shortened by 4 bases and J by 1 base, with 11 bases between the two germline ends. This CDR3 reads CASSLHGGSGNTIYF. CDR3 DNA: TGTGCCAGCAGCCTCCACGGGGGGTCTGGAAACACCATATATTTT.

The rearrangement links TRBV21-1 to TRBJ1-2. TRBV21-1 is deemed a pseudogene. CDR3 length: 15 amino acids. CDR3 in DNA: TGTGCCAGCAGCAAAGATTCCAGGGAGGTTGACGGCTACACCTTC. Protein product: CASSKDSREVDGYTF.

This clone was observed at least ten times. The gene calls are TRBV2 and TRBJ1-5; 8 positions agree with TRBD1. The CDR3 length is 15 residues. From germline, CDR1 is SNHLY and CDR2 FYNNEI. The ends lost 6 bases at V and 1 base at J; junction bases unmatched: 5. The CDR3 loop reads CASRRTGSSNQPQHF. The CDR3 bases are TGTGCCAGCAGACGGACAGGGTCAAGCAATCAGCCCCAGCATTTT.

The J gene is TRBJ2-7, the V gene TRBV12-5; TRBD2 aligns across 11 bases. The CDR3 consists of 19 residues. Germline CDR1 LGHNT, CDR2 FRNRAP. Trimming cost V 2 bases and J 3 bases; bases outside gene matches: 15. CDR3 protein: CASGLNRRGLAGLDYEQYF. The DNA for the CDR3 is TGTGCTAGTGGTTTGAACAGGAGAGGACTAGCGGGCTTGGACTACGAGCAGTACTTC.

This chain links TRBV5-8 with TRBJ1-1; D unclear. CDR1 and CDR2 (germline): SGHTS, YDEGEE. The CDR3 runs to 12 residues. The germline V and J ends were trimmed by 1 base and 7 bases, with 8 bases remaining between them. The CDR3 loop is CASSLLLNEAFF. The CDR3 DNA sequence: TGTGCCAGCAGCTTGCTGTTAAATGAAGCTTTCTTT.

The CDR3 bases are TGTGCCAGCACCATTCGGGGGATAGATACGCAGTATTTT. Amino acid sequence: CASTIRGIDTQYF. The chain combines TRBV12-3 or TRBV12-4 with TRBJ2-3; D possibly corresponds to TRBD2 (6 bases). The CDR3 totals 13 residues. V lost 7 bases and J lost 5, with 13 bases in between.

The chain carries TRBV4-1 and TRBJ1-5, with a possible D match to TRBD1 (5 bases). This CDR3 spans 15 amino acids. Germline assignment: CDR1 MGHRA and CDR2 YSYEKL. With 3 bases removed from V and 0 bases from J, the gap between germline ends came to 9 bases. The CDR3 coding sequence is TGCGCCAGCAGCCACAGGGAAAATAGCAATCAGCCCCAGCATTTT. This sequence encodes CASSHRENSNQPQHF.